This entry is about one T cell receptor (beta chain). Other DNA sequences of this sample code for an identical CDR3. The data belong to a study of blood T cell repertoires in COVID-19. Across the study: Acute-phase and convalescent COVID-19 samples originated in the United States, Italy and Spain.

CDR3 length equals 15 residues. The trim removed 4 bases at V and 4 bases at J, leaving 5 bases unmatched. Germline V gene data show CDR1 as SGHTA and CDR2 as FQGTGA. Cohorts were assigned according to the clinical history that participants reported. A PCR-confirmed or clinician-diagnosed COVID-19 case had contacted exposed participants within 2 weeks of entry. Data came from immunoSEQ multiplex PCR; TCRdb stores just in-frame clones and leaves some out. The table lists hundreds of thousands of clones, 85% to 90% of them singletons. The TCR sequence derives from a man aged 50-59 years who had been exposed to COVID-19. Sequencing used PBMCs or T cells enriched from blood (not recorded which). The chain couples TRBV7-3 to TRBJ2-2; TRBD1 aligns across 8 bases. The CDR3 loop is CASSSQGAGTGELFF. The CDR3 DNA reads as TGTGCCAGCAGCTCTCAGGGGGCGGGCACCGGGGAGCTGTTTTTT.